A selection of T cell receptor beta chains follows, all from one sample in a study of cytomegalovirus exposure and HLA in healthy donors. Only in-frame clones appear in the TCRdb table, and some are missing; sequencing was by immunoSEQ multiplex PCR. The data contain under 250,000 clones, 80% to 95% of them singletons. Sequencing used PBMCs. These receptors were taken from a woman aged 18-30 years in good health and CMV-seronegative. The CDR3 runs from the conserved cysteine through the conserved F or W. Fields, in order: V gene, clone size, J gene, D gene, CDR3 DNA, CDR3 protein. A D gene is named only where the DNA matches it firmly. Clone size is stated in some rows and not others, as once, few, many or a class when expanded.

v_gene: TRBV9
abundance: NA
j_gene: TRBJ1-2
d_gene: NA
CDR3nt: TGTGCCAGCAGCGTAGACGCGATAAACTATGGCTACACCTTC
CDR3aa: CASSVDAINYGYTF

v_gene: TRBV6-1
abundance: NA
j_gene: TRBJ2-5
d_gene: TRBD1
CDR3nt: TGTGCCAGCAGTCGGACAGGGTCGGAGACCCAGTACTTC
CDR3aa: CASSRTGSETQYF

v_gene: TRBV5-1
abundance: NA
j_gene: TRBJ2-1
d_gene: NA
CDR3nt: TGCGCCAGCAGCTTGGTAGGCGGATCAGGGGATGAGCAGTTCTTC
CDR3aa: CASSLVGGSGDEQFF

v_gene: TRBV19
abundance: NA
j_gene: TRBJ1-2
d_gene: NA
CDR3nt: TGTGCCAGTAGTCCTCCTGAAGAGGGTGGCTACACCTTC
CDR3aa: CASSPPEEGGYTF

v_gene: TRBV7-9
abundance: NA
j_gene: TRBJ2-1
d_gene: NA
CDR3nt: TGTGCCAGCAGCTTCCCGAGCGGGCTATACAATGAGCAGTTCTTC
CDR3aa: CASSFPSGLYNEQFF

v_gene: TRBV7-9
abundance: NA
j_gene: TRBJ2-1
d_gene: TRBD2
CDR3nt: TGTGCCAGCAGCTCTAGGCGGGAGAGCTCCTACAATGAGCAGTTCTTC
CDR3aa: CASSSRRESSYNEQFF

v_gene: TRBV10-1
abundance: NA
j_gene: TRBJ2-2
d_gene: TRBD2
CDR3nt: TGCGCCAAGGGGAGCGGGAGGGCCCTCGGTTTCACCGGGGAGCTGTTTTTT
CDR3aa: CAKGSGRALGFTGELFF

v_gene: TRBV6-1
abundance: NA
j_gene: TRBJ1-1
d_gene: TRBD1
CDR3nt: TGTGCCAGCGGGCAGGACAGGGTCGTGGTTGAAGCTTTCTTT
CDR3aa: CASGQDRVVVEAFF

v_gene: TRBV19
abundance: NA
j_gene: TRBJ2-5
d_gene: NA
CDR3nt: TGTGCCACCTCACGGGGAGAGACCCAGTACTTC
CDR3aa: CATSRGETQYF

v_gene: TRBV19
abundance: once
j_gene: TRBJ2-3
d_gene: TRBD2
CDR3nt: TGTGCCAGTAGTACCTCTGCCGGGAGGAGCACAGATACGCAGTATTTT
CDR3aa: CASSTSAGRSTDTQYF

v_gene: TRBV20-1
abundance: NA
j_gene: TRBJ2-5
d_gene: NA
CDR3nt: TGCAGTGCTAAGCCTAGGGAGACCCAGTACTTC
CDR3aa: CSAKPRETQYF

v_gene: TRBV29-1
abundance: NA
j_gene: TRBJ2-5
d_gene: NA
CDR3nt: TGCAGCGTTTCAATAGGACAGACGGAGACCCAGTACTTC
CDR3aa: CSVSIGQTETQYF

v_gene: TRBV19
abundance: NA
j_gene: TRBJ1-2
d_gene: NA
CDR3nt: TGTGCCAGTCGGCGGACTGGGTTGTTGTATGGCTACACCTTC
CDR3aa: CASRRTGLLYGYTF

v_gene: TRBV4-2
abundance: once
j_gene: TRBJ1-1
d_gene: NA
CDR3nt: TGTGCCAGCAGCCAGCAGATACCTTCACCGGCTTTCTTT
CDR3aa: CASSQQIPSPAFF

v_gene: TRBV19
abundance: once
j_gene: TRBJ1-3
d_gene: TRBD1
CDR3nt: TGTGCCAGTAATGCCCCACCCGGGACAGGGACTGGAAACACCATATATTTT
CDR3aa: CASNAPPGTGTGNTIYF

v_gene: TRBV10-3
abundance: NA
j_gene: TRBJ2-7
d_gene: NA
CDR3nt: TGTGCCATCACCGGGAAACAAAACTACGAGCAGTACTTC
CDR3aa: CAITGKQNYEQYF

v_gene: TRBV28
abundance: once
j_gene: TRBJ1-2
d_gene: TRBD1
CDR3nt: TGTGCCAGCAGTACAACAGGGGGATTACATGGCTACACCTTC
CDR3aa: CASSTTGGLHGYTF

v_gene: TRBV4-2
abundance: NA
j_gene: TRBJ1-6
d_gene: TRBD1
CDR3nt: TGTGCCAGCAGCCAAGACGGGGACAGAAATTCACCCCTCCACTTT
CDR3aa: CASSQDGDRNSPLHF

v_gene: TRBV2
abundance: NA
j_gene: TRBJ2-1
d_gene: TRBD2
CDR3nt: TGTGCCAGCAGGCAAACTAGCGGGAGGGCCTTAGATGAGCAGTTCTTC
CDR3aa: CASRQTSGRALDEQFF

v_gene: TRBV2
abundance: NA
j_gene: TRBJ2-7
d_gene: NA
CDR3nt: TGTGCCAGCAGTGAATCGGGCGGGACCTACGAGCAGTACTTC
CDR3aa: CASSESGGTYEQYF

v_gene: TRBV5-1
abundance: NA
j_gene: TRBJ2-7
d_gene: NA
CDR3nt: TGCGCCAGCAGCTTGGGTTTCGGGTCCGCGGACGAGCAGTACTTC
CDR3aa: CASSLGFGSADEQYF

v_gene: TRBV4-1
abundance: NA
j_gene: TRBJ2-1
d_gene: TRBD2
CDR3nt: TGCGCCAGCAGCCAAGATCGTCCCCTAGTAGCGGGAGTAGGTGAGCAGTTCTTC
CDR3aa: CASSQDRPLVAGVGEQFF

v_gene: TRBV7-2
abundance: NA
j_gene: TRBJ2-7
d_gene: TRBD1
CDR3nt: TGTGCCAGCAGCTTCGACAGGGGGGCCGAGCAGTACTTC
CDR3aa: CASSFDRGAEQYF

v_gene: TRBV5-1
abundance: NA
j_gene: TRBJ2-7
d_gene: NA
CDR3nt: TGCGCCAGTGCCCGGGTCGGGTTAACCTACGAGCAGTACTTC
CDR3aa: CASARVGLTYEQYF

v_gene: TRBV27
abundance: NA
j_gene: TRBJ1-2
d_gene: NA
CDR3nt: TGTGCCAGCAGCTTCGTTGTCCGGGGGGCTGTGGACTATGGCTACACCTTC
CDR3aa: CASSFVVRGAVDYGYTF

v_gene: TRBV2
abundance: NA
j_gene: TRBJ2-7
d_gene: NA
CDR3nt: TGTGCCAGCCGCCACCGGGACACCTTTTACGAGCAGTACTTC
CDR3aa: CASRHRDTFYEQYF

v_gene: TRBV27
abundance: NA
j_gene: TRBJ2-3
d_gene: NA
CDR3nt: TGTGCCAGCAGTCCCTTGCCGCTCTATCCTAGCACAGATACGCAGTATTTT
CDR3aa: CASSPLPLYPSTDTQYF

v_gene: TRBV21-1
abundance: NA
j_gene: TRBJ1-2
d_gene: NA
CDR3nt: TGTGCCAGCAGCACCTCGGACAGGTGGACTAACTATGGCTACACCTTC
CDR3aa: CASSTSDRWTNYGYTF

v_gene: TRBV5-1
abundance: NA
j_gene: TRBJ2-3
d_gene: NA
CDR3nt: TGCGCCAGCAGCTTGGCGCTGCAGGACACAGATACGCAGTATTTT
CDR3aa: CASSLALQDTDTQYF

v_gene: TRBV28
abundance: few
j_gene: TRBJ2-1
d_gene: TRBD1
CDR3nt: TGTGCCAGCAGTCCCCACCGACAGGGGGCTATAGAAGTTGAGCAGTTCTTC
CDR3aa: CASSPHRQGAIEVEQFF

v_gene: TRBV6-1
abundance: NA
j_gene: TRBJ2-4
d_gene: NA
CDR3nt: TGTGCCAGCACTGTGACAGAAAACATTCAGTACTTC
CDR3aa: CASTVTENIQYF

v_gene: TRBV4-1
abundance: NA
j_gene: TRBJ2-1
d_gene: TRBD2
CDR3nt: TGCGCCAGCAGCCAAGAGAAGTCTAGCGGGGCCCCACTCTCCTACAATGAGCAGTTCTTC
CDR3aa: CASSQEKSSGAPLSYNEQFF

v_gene: TRBV5-6
abundance: once
j_gene: TRBJ2-3
d_gene: NA
CDR3nt: TGTGCCAGCAGCTTGCTGCGGCGTACCTTTTATACGCAGTATTTT
CDR3aa: CASSLLRRTFYTQYF

v_gene: TRBV28
abundance: NA
j_gene: TRBJ2-7
d_gene: TRBD1
CDR3nt: TGTGCCAGCAGTTTACCCCCGGGACAGGGCTACGAGCAGTACTTC
CDR3aa: CASSLPPGQGYEQYF

v_gene: TRBV11-1
abundance: few
j_gene: TRBJ1-6
d_gene: TRBD1
CDR3nt: TGTGCCAGCAGCCCGCAGGGGGCGAATTCACCCCTCCACTTT
CDR3aa: CASSPQGANSPLHF

v_gene: TRBV9
abundance: NA
j_gene: TRBJ2-7
d_gene: TRBD2
CDR3nt: TGTGCCAGCAGCTCCCGGACTAGCGGGAGAGCCGACGAGCAGTACTTC
CDR3aa: CASSSRTSGRADEQYF

v_gene: TRBV28
abundance: NA
j_gene: TRBJ1-2
d_gene: TRBD1
CDR3nt: TGTGCCAGCAGTCCACCCCTGACAGGGCGGGAAGGCTACACCTTC
CDR3aa: CASSPPLTGREGYTF

v_gene: TRBV19
abundance: NA
j_gene: TRBJ2-7
d_gene: NA
CDR3nt: TGTGCCAGTAGTTCAGGGGTCTACGAGCAGTACTTC
CDR3aa: CASSSGVYEQYF

v_gene: TRBV2
abundance: NA
j_gene: TRBJ2-1
d_gene: TRBD2
CDR3nt: TGTGCCAGCAGTGATTCGAGGCGGGGGGAGGGCTCCTACAATGAGCAGTTCTTC
CDR3aa: CASSDSRRGEGSYNEQFF

v_gene: TRBV6-5
abundance: NA
j_gene: TRBJ1-2
d_gene: NA
CDR3nt: TGTGCCAGCAGTACAAACACCTATGGCTACACCTTC
CDR3aa: CASSTNTYGYTF

v_gene: TRBV6-5
abundance: NA
j_gene: TRBJ2-3
d_gene: TRBD2
CDR3nt: TGTGCCAGCAGGAAAATGCGGGAGGCTGGGGATACGCAGTATTTT
CDR3aa: CASRKMREAGDTQYF

v_gene: TRBV15
abundance: NA
j_gene: TRBJ2-7
d_gene: NA
CDR3nt: TGTGCCACCAGCAGAGATTCGATTGTGAGTACAGGAGCCTACGAGCAGTACTTC
CDR3aa: CATSRDSIVSTGAYEQYF

v_gene: TRBV10-2
abundance: NA
j_gene: TRBJ2-7
d_gene: TRBD2
CDR3nt: TGCGCCAGCAGGGGACTAGCCCCCTCCTACGAGCAGTACTTC
CDR3aa: CASRGLAPSYEQYF

v_gene: TRBV2
abundance: NA
j_gene: TRBJ2-7
d_gene: TRBD2
CDR3nt: TGTGCCAGCAGCCTTTTCGGACTAGCCAGAAGCTCCTACGAGCAGTACTTC
CDR3aa: CASSLFGLARSSYEQYF

v_gene: TRBV9
abundance: NA
j_gene: TRBJ2-3
d_gene: NA
CDR3nt: TGTGCCAGCAGCGTAGAACGGAGCACAGATACGCAGTATTTT
CDR3aa: CASSVERSTDTQYF

v_gene: TRBV9
abundance: NA
j_gene: TRBJ2-1
d_gene: TRBD1
CDR3nt: TGTGCCAGCAGCGTACAGGGGGCTTGGAATGAGCAGTTCTTC
CDR3aa: CASSVQGAWNEQFF

v_gene: TRBV7-6
abundance: NA
j_gene: TRBJ2-3
d_gene: TRBD2
CDR3nt: TGTGCCACTAATAGCGGGAGGGGGGTGGATACGCAGTATTTT
CDR3aa: CATNSGRGVDTQYF

v_gene: TRBV5-1
abundance: NA
j_gene: TRBJ1-3
d_gene: TRBD1
CDR3nt: TGCGCCAGCAGCTTGGAAGGGGGCGCTACTGGAAACACCATATATTTT
CDR3aa: CASSLEGGATGNTIYF

v_gene: TRBV7-3
abundance: NA
j_gene: TRBJ1-1
d_gene: NA
CDR3nt: TGTGCCAGCAGCTTAAACGGGAATAGTGAAGCTTTCTTT
CDR3aa: CASSLNGNSEAFF

v_gene: TRBV5-1
abundance: NA
j_gene: TRBJ2-7
d_gene: NA
CDR3nt: TGCGCCAGCCGCACGGGGGACGAGCAGTACTTC
CDR3aa: CASRTGDEQYF

v_gene: TRBV5-1
abundance: NA
j_gene: TRBJ2-3
d_gene: NA
CDR3nt: TGCGCCAGCAGCTTTGCAGATAGCACAGATACGCAGTATTTT
CDR3aa: CASSFADSTDTQYF

v_gene: TRBV5-1
abundance: NA
j_gene: TRBJ1-3
d_gene: TRBD1
CDR3nt: TGCGCCAGCAGCCTTGACAGGGGAGGAAACACCATATATTTT
CDR3aa: CASSLDRGGNTIYF

v_gene: TRBV5-4
abundance: NA
j_gene: TRBJ1-2
d_gene: TRBD1
CDR3nt: TGTGCCAGCAGCCCGCCGACAGGGGGTTCTGGCTACACCTTC
CDR3aa: CASSPPTGGSGYTF

v_gene: TRBV15
abundance: NA
j_gene: TRBJ2-5
d_gene: TRBD2
CDR3nt: TGTGCCACCAGCAGAGATCTAGCGGGAGTTGGCTGGGAGACCCAGTACTTC
CDR3aa: CATSRDLAGVGWETQYF

v_gene: TRBV9
abundance: NA
j_gene: TRBJ2-3
d_gene: TRBD2
CDR3nt: TGTGCCAGCAGCGGATGGACTAGCGGGAGGGATACGCAGTATTTT
CDR3aa: CASSGWTSGRDTQYF

v_gene: TRBV5-1
abundance: NA
j_gene: TRBJ2-5
d_gene: NA
CDR3nt: TGCGCCAGCAGCTTGCGCCCCTTGAGGGAACAAGAGACCCAGTACTTC
CDR3aa: CASSLRPLREQETQYF